The present TCR beta chain was sequenced within a study of shared clonotypes between healthy human individuals. General observations from the study: Sorted-subset sequencing, rarefaction showed, was incomplete despite large depth.

Worth noting for this clone: Its antigen remains unknown.

The study separated CD4+ cells into CD45RA+ naive and CD45RA-negative memory subsets. The CDR3 runs 13 residues. The germline gives CDR1 SGHTA, CDR2 FQGNSA. V was trimmed by 1 base and J by 6 bases, leaving 10 bases between them. Libraries were prepared by immunoSEQ multiplex PCR; TCRdb keeps only in-frame clonotypes and omits some of them. The data show some 2,500,000 clones, with under 95% seen just once and about 0.38% held by the top ten. Specimen: naive CD4+ T cells from PBMCs. Sample subset: CD45RA+ positively selected. The clonotype comes from a man aged 18 to 30 in good health. Some clones in this sample may be carry-over from other donors' samples. This chain links TRBV7-2 with TRBJ2-7; D gene ambiguous. The CDR3 DNA is TGTGCCAGCAGCTTAGATAAAGCGACCGAGCAGTACTTC. The encoded protein is CASSLDKATEQYF.